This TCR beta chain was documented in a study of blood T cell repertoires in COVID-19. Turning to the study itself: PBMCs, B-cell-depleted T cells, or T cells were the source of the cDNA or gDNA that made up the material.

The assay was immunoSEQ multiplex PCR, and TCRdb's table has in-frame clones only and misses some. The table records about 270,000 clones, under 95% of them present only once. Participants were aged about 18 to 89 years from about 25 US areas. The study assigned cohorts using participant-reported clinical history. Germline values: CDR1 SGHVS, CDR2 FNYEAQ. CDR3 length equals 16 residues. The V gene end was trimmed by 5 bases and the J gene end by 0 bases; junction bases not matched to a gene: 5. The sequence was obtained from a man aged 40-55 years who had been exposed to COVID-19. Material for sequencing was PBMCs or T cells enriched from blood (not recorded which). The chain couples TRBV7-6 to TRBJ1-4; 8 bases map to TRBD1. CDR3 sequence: CASSIGQGTTNEKLFF. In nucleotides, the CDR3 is TGTGCCAGCAGCATCGGACAGGGAACAACTAATGAAAAACTGTTTTTT.